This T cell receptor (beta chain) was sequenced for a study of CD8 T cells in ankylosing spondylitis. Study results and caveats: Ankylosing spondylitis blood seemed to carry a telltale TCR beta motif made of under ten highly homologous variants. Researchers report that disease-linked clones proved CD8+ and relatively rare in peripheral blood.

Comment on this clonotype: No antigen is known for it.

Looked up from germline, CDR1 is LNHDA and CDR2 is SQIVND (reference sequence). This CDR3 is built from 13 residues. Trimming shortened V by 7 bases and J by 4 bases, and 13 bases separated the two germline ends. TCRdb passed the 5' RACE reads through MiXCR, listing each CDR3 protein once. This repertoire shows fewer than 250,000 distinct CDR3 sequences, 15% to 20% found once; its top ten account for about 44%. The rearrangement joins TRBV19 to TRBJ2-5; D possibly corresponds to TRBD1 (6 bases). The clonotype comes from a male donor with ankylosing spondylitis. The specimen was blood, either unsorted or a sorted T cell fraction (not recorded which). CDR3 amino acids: CASNLGRGETQYF. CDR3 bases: TGTGCCAGTAACCTAGGCAGGGGAGAGACCCAGTACTTC.